This note documents a single T cell receptor beta chain sequence. What it recognizes is unknown. Exclusion of a patient resulted from uncontrolled infection, other autoimmune disease, pregnancy or lactation. Germline values: CDR1 LNHNV, CDR2 YYDKDF (reference sequence). The CDR3 length is 18 residues. V was trimmed by 8 bases and J by 0 bases, leaving 20 bases between them. This record comes from a study of T cells in Graves' hyperthyroidism and ophthalmopathy. Regarding the study as a whole: Peripheral blood also featured most of the thyroid clonotypes expanded above 0.001.

It was RNA transcripts that yielded the amplified TCR beta CDR3 regions. RT-PCR in the first round (using the HTBI primer set) targeted the TCR CDR3. TCRdb independently ran MiXCR on the multiplex PCR reads; one entry per CDR3 protein. Seen here are 600,000 or so distinct CDR3 sequences, roughly 14% observed once, and the top ten hold approximately 12%. Sequenced: blood. The V call is TRBV15, the J call TRBJ2-6, with a tentative D call TRBD1 (6 bases). This clonotype was obtained from a woman aged 50 to 65 with Graves' ophthalmopathy. This CDR3 reads CATRQGQTSYSGANVLTF. The DNA for the CDR3 is TGTGCCACCCGTCAAGGACAGACTTCATACTCTGGGGCCAACGTCCTGACTTTC.